The 10 T cell receptor beta chains listed next were all sequenced from one sample in a study of blood T cell repertoires in COVID-19. Using immunoSEQ multiplex PCR, the repertoire was profiled, and TCRdb retains in-frame clones only, with some absent. The repertoire includes about 150,000 clones, 79% of them detected once, and 7% to 9% sits in the top ten. The sample was peripheral blood. Receptors were obtained from a man aged 50-60 years with active or convalescent COVID-19.

J is TRBJ1-2 and V is TRBV19, with 8 nucleotides matching TRBD1. With 5 bases clipped from V and 0 bases from J, the junction kept 8 bases outside the gene matches. Germline CDR1 LNHDA, CDR2 SQIVND (reference sequence). CDR3 length: 16 amino acids. The CDR3 loop is CASSDDRTGTNYGYTF. DNA for the CDR3: TGTGCCAGTAGTGATGACCGGACAGGGACTAACTATGGCTACACCTTC.

The chain uses TRBV15 and TRBJ1-2; D not resolved. Germline V gene data show CDR1 as LNHNV and CDR2 as YYDKDF (reference sequence). V lost 5 bases to trimming and J lost 4 bases, with 11 bases between them. The CDR3 extends over 13 amino acids. CDR3 sequence: CATSPSFRYGYTF. Here the CDR3 DNA reads TGTGCCACCAGCCCTTCCTTTCGCTATGGCTACACCTTC. Based on the CDR3 plus reference TRBV15 and TRBJ1-2, the full variable domain is DAMVIQNPRYQVTQFGKPVTLSCSQTLNHNVMYWYQQKSSQAPKLLFHYYDKDFNNEADTPDNFQSRRPNTSFCFLDIRSPGLGDTAMYLCATSPSFRYGYTFGSGTRLTVV.

The count of this clone is one. V and J are TRBV3-1 (or the pseudogene TRBV3-2) and TRBJ1-6; D gene uncertain. V was clipped by 5 bases and J by 6 bases, with 11 bases between them. In germline, CDR1 is LGHDT, CDR2 YNNKEL (reference sequence). The CDR3 is made up of 14 amino acids. The CDR3 bases are TGTGCCAGCAGCTGGAGGGAAGGTAATTCACCCCTCCACTTT. Translated, it gives CASSWREGNSPLHF.

V and J are TRBV5-6 and TRBJ1-5; D is undetermined. Germline lookup yields CDR1 SGHDT and CDR2 YYEEEE. The V end was cut by 4 bases, the J end by 0 bases, with 20 bases between. CDR3 length equals 18 residues. The CDR3 DNA is TGTGCCAGCAGCCTACCTGATCCCGAACCTTATAGCAATCAGCCCCAGCATTTT. Protein product: CASSLPDPEPYSNQPQHF.

The count of this clone is one. The J gene is TRBJ2-5, the V gene TRBV6-5; 9 nucleotides line up with TRBD2. This CDR3 spans 14 amino acids. Unmatched junction bases numbered 7, after V lost 6 bases and J lost 5 bases. Germline V gene data show CDR1 as MNHEY and CDR2 as SVGAGI. CDR3 sequence reads: CASSTGTSRETQYF. DNA for the CDR3: TGTGCCAGCAGCACCGGGACTAGCAGGGAGACCCAGTACTTC.

This chain connects TRBV7-9 to TRBJ2-5, with 7 bases fitting TRBD1. V shed 1 base and J 2 bases; nucleotides not matched to a gene: 7. The CDR3 contains 16 residues. CDR1 is SEHNR and CDR2 is FQNEAQ in the germline V gene (reference sequence). DNA for the CDR3: TGTGCCAGCAGCTTAGTGAGGGGGCAGTATCAAGAGACCCAGTACTTC. Encoded protein: CASSLVRGQYQETQYF.

V usage is TRBV7-3 and J usage is TRBJ2-1, with 10 nucleotides matching TRBD2. The CDR3 is 20 amino acids. Looked up from germline, CDR1 is SGHTA and CDR2 is FQGTGA. Unmatched junction bases numbered 14, after V lost 3 bases and J lost 0 bases. The CDR3 DNA follows: TGTGCCAGCAGCTTGGGCCCTGGACGGCGGACTAGCGGCTCCTACAATGAGCAGTTCTTC. Translated, it gives CASSLGPGRRTSGSYNEQFF.

J is TRBJ1-5 and V is TRBV28; 8 bases fit TRBD1. This CDR3 has 14 amino acids. The ends lost 2 bases at V and 11 bases at J; junction bases unmatched: 8. Looked up from germline, CDR1 is MDHEN and CDR2 is SYDVKM. In nucleotides, the CDR3 is TGTGCCAGCAGTTTAGGACAGGGATCGGGTTCCCAGCATTTT. This gives the protein CASSLGQGSGSQHF. Looking up the rest from reference TRBV28 and TRBJ1-5 gives the full variable domain: DVKVTQSSRYLVKRTGEKVFLECVQDMDHENMFWYRQDPGLGLRLIYFSYDVKMKEKGDIPEGYSVSREKKERFSLILESASTNQTSMYLCASSLGQGSGSQHFGDGTRLSIL.

V and J are TRBV25-1 and TRBJ2-3; perhaps TRBD2 as D (5 bases). The V end lost 5 bases, the J end lost 1 base, and 13 bases lay between the germline ends. The CDR3 loop spans 15 amino acids. Germline V gives CDR1 MGHDK, CDR2 SYGVNS. As DNA, the CDR3 is TGTGCCAGCAGTAACCCGGGAAAAGGCACAGATACGCAGTATTTT. It yields the protein CASSNPGKGTDTQYF.

The V and J genes are TRBV19 and TRBJ1-3; D is ambiguous. V was clipped by 3 bases and J by 0 bases, with 6 bases between them. This CDR3 has 14 residues. Germline assignment: CDR1 LNHDA and CDR2 SQIVND (reference sequence). CDR3 amino acids: CASSILSSGNTIYF. CDR3 nucleotide sequence: TGTGCCAGTAGTATTCTGAGCTCTGGAAACACCATATATTTT.